The sequence of this T cell receptor (beta chain) was determined in a study of PD-L1 blockade in urothelial cancer. Study-wide context: Analyzed time points were 3 weeks (second dose) and 6 weeks after therapy began.

Repertoires were generated with immunoSEQ multiplex PCR, while TCRdb's copy carries only in-frame clones and drops some. The sample shows about 81,000 clones, 90% of them seen only once. CDR1 and CDR2 (germline): SGHVS, FQNEAQ. V was trimmed by 2 bases and J by 6 bases, leaving 11 bases between them. CDR3 length: 13 residues. V gene TRBV7-8 combines with J gene TRBJ2-7; D is undetermined. The sequence derives from a man aged 55 to 69 with urothelial cancer. Sequences were derived from PBMCs, sampled around atezolizumab (anti-PD-L1) treatment. CDR3 coding DNA: TGTGCCAGCAGCTTAAATAAAGAGCTCGAGCAGTACTTC. It is translated as CASSLNKELEQYF.